This TCR beta chain was identified in a study of shared clonotypes between healthy human individuals. The data were produced by immunoSEQ multiplex PCR, yet TCRdb's version contains in-frame clones alone and is incomplete. Here the sample spans a few million clones, 93% being singletons. Of note for this clone: Antigen: not known.

Points from the study as a whole: Among donors, clonotype sharing was expected to be affected by sequencing depth.

Trimming shortened V by 2 bases and J by 8 bases, and 12 bases separated the two germline ends. Per the germline V gene, CDR1 is MDHEN and CDR2 is SYDVKM. This CDR3 has 13 amino acids. All donors were Caucasian adults living in Nashville, Tennessee. From CD4+ cells came CD45RA+ naive and CD45RA-negative memory subsets. The clonotype comes from a man younger than 35 in good health. Some clones in this sample may be carry-over from other donors' samples. The gene calls are TRBV28 and TRBJ1-2, with unresolved D. The sequencing sample was made of naive CD4+ T cells from PBMCs. As for subset: CD45RA+ positively selected. CDR3 residues: CASSLEQHSGYTF. Here the CDR3 DNA reads TGTGCCAGCAGTTTAGAACAGCACTCGGGCTACACCTTC.